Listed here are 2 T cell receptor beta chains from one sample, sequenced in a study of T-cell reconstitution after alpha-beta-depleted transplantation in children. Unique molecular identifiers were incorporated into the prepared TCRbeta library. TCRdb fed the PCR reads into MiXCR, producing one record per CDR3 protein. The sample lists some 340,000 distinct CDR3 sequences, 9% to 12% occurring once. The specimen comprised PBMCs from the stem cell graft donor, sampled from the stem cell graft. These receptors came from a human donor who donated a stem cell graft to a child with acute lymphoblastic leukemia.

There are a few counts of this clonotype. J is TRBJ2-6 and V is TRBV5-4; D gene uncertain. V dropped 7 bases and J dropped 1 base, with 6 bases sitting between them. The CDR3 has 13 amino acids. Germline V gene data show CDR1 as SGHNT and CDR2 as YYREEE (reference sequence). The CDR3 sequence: CASATSGANVLTF. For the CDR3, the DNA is TGTGCCAGCGCAACTTCTGGGGCCAACGTCCTGACTTTC.

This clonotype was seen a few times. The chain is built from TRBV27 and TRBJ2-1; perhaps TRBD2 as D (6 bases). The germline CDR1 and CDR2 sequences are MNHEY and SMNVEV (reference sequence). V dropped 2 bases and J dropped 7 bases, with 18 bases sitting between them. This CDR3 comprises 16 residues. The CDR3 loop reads CASSLAVSSRGNEQFF. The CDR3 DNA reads TGTGCCAGCAGTTTAGCCGTGAGTAGTCGGGGGAATGAGCAGTTCTTC.